A selection of T cell receptor beta chains follows, all from one sample in a study of blood T cell repertoires in COVID-19. Libraries were prepared by immunoSEQ multiplex PCR; TCRdb keeps only in-frame clonotypes and omits some of them. The sample gives 110,000 to 150,000 clones, 65% to 85% of which show up once; approximately 8% is in the top ten. The sequencing input was peripheral blood. Source of these receptors: a man in his fifties with active or convalescent COVID-19. The CDR3 runs from the conserved cysteine through the conserved F or W. A D gene is named only where the DNA matches it firmly. Clone size is not always given. Where it is, it says once, few, many or a class for expanded clones.

TRBV19	.	TRBJ2-5	15	TRBD2	CASSIAQRGQETQYF
TRBV4-1	.	TRBJ2-1	16	TRBD2	CASSQDLGLAGGEQFF
TRBV9	.	TRBJ2-3	16	TRBD2	CASSVAPGGSTDTQYF
TRBV10-3	.	TRBJ1-2	16	.	CATLNYGTTRGYGYTF
TRBV3-1/TRBV3-2	many	TRBJ2-1	16	TRBD2	CASSQIHSGSGDEQFF
TRBV3-1/TRBV3-2	.	TRBJ2-1	14	TRBD2	CASSQDGSGDEQFF
TRBV7-9	.	TRBJ2-7	12	.	CASSFLGGEQYF
TRBV27	.	TRBJ2-1	14	.	CASSLSRGDNEQFF
TRBV11-1	.	TRBJ2-3	14	.	CASSLSQGPDTQYF
TRBV19	.	TRBJ1-1	11	.	CASSKTGEAFF
TRBV6-5	.	TRBJ1-5	16	.	CASSSYRVTSNQPQHF
TRBV30	.	TRBJ1-4	14	.	CAWSDGGNSEKLFF
TRBV28	few	TRBJ1-3	16	.	CASSSPQGGAGNTIYF
TRBV19	.	TRBJ1-6	15	TRBD1	CASSMWTGGNSPLHF
TRBV3-1/TRBV3-2	.	TRBJ2-5	13	.	CASSQDSGETQYF
TRBV19	.	TRBJ2-2	15	.	CASSRRRARDGELFF